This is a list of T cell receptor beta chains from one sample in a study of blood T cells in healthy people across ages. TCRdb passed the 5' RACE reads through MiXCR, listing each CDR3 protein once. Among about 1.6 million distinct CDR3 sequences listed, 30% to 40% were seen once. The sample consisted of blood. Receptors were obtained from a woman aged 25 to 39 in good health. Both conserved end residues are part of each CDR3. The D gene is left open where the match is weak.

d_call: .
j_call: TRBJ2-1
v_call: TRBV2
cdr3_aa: CASSVNGNEQFF

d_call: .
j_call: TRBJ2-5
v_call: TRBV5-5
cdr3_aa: CASSLGSLERETQYF

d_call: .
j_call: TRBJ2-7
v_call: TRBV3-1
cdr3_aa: CASSQASRAQYF

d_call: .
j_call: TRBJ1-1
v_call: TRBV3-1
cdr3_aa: CASSTGGLALTAFF

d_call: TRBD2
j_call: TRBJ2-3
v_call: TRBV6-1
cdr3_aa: CASSEGVTSGSSTDTQYF

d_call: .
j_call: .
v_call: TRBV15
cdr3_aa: CATSRGLLRDEQYF

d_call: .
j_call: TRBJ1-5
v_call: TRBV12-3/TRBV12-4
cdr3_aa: CASSLEGPDQPQHF

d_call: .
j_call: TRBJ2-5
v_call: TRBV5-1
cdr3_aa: CASSWAGSYQETQYF

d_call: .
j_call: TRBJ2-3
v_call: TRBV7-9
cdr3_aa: CASSLEVIEADTQYF

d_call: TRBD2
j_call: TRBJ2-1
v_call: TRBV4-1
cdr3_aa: CASSQGLAGAYPHEQFF

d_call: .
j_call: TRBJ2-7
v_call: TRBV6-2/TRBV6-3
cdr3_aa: CASSYSSLGYEQYF

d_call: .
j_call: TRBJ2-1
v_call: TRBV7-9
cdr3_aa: CASSPRDLAYNEQFF

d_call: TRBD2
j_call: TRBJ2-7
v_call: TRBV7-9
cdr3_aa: CASSSLSGLSGGSYEQYF

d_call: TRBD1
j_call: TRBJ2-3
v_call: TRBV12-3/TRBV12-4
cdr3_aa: CASSYTGEYGDWYF

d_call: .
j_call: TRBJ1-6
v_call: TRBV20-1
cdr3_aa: CSASSERGGGPGRSPLHF

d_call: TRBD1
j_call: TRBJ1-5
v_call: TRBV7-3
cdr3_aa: CASSRTGGMEPQHF

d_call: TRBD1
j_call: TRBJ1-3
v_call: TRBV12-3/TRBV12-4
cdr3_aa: CASSLPGTGSGNTIYF

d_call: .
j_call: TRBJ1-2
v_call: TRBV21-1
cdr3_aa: CASSLTPRGQGINGYTF

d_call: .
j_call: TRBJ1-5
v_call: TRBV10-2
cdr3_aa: CASSELDLGNQPQHF

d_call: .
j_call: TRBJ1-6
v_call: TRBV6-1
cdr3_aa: CASSEEAVINSPLHF

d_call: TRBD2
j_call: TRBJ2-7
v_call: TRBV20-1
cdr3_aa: CSADLAGGTYEQYF

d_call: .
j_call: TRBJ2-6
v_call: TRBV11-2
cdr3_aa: CASSLDGTPNVLTF

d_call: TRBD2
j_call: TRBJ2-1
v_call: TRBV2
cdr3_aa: CASSGPTSGAYNEQFF

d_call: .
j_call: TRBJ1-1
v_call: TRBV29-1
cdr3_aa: CSVEDSGNTEAFF

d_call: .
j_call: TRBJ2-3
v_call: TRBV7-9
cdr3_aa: CASSRIRNTDTQYF

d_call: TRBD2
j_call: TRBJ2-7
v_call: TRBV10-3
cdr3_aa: CAISIRGTGLAGGGYEQYF

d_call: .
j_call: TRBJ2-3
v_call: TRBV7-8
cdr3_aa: CASSFTGTSSSTDTQYF

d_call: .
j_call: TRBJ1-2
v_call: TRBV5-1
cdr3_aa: CASSLAGEGGYTF

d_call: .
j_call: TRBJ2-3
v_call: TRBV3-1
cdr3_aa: CASSHGTPRTDTQYF

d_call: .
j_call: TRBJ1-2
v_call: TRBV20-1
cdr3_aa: CSARAQTPTVNYGYTF

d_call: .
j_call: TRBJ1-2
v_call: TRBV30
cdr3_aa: CACDNYGYTF

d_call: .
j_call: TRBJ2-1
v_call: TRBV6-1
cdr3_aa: CASSESPGWGEQFF

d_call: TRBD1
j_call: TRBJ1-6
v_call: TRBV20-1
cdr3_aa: CSAKTGGTYNSPLHF

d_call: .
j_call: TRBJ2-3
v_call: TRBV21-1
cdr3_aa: CASSPAPGVPDTQYF

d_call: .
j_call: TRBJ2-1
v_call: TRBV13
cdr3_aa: CASSTQERAFGDNEQFF

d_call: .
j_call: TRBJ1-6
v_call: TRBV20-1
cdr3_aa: CSVERQGGSPRHF